The sequence of this T cell receptor (beta chain) was determined in a study of human T cells and chemical hapten exposure. Via MiXCR, TCRdb re-called the RACE reads, giving one row per CDR3 protein. Of under 450,000 distinct CDR3 sequences in the sample, roughly 6.3% are singletons; the top ten hold around 5.8%. Indicated time point: patch test 2, 6 weeks after DPC sensitization. Treatment given: therapeutic diphenylcyclopropenone sensitization with weekly scalp DPC. In germline, CDR1 is SQVTM, CDR2 ANQGSEA. The V and J ends lost 3 bases and 6 bases respectively, with 8 bases between them. This CDR3 is built from 11 residues. Findings and limits, study-wide: Patch test score tracked positively with PT1 expanded TCR counts.

This clonotype has at least ten counts. Its antigen is still unknown. Source: whole blood, taken in connection with sensitization to the hapten diphenylcyclopropenone (DPC). This chain links TRBV29-1 with TRBJ1-1, with D uncertain. The sequence came from a young woman with alopecia areata. Some clones in this sample may be carry-over from other donors' samples. The CDR3 protein is CSVEGGAEAFF. As DNA, the CDR3 is TGCAGCGTTGAGGGAGGAGCTGAAGCTTTCTTT.